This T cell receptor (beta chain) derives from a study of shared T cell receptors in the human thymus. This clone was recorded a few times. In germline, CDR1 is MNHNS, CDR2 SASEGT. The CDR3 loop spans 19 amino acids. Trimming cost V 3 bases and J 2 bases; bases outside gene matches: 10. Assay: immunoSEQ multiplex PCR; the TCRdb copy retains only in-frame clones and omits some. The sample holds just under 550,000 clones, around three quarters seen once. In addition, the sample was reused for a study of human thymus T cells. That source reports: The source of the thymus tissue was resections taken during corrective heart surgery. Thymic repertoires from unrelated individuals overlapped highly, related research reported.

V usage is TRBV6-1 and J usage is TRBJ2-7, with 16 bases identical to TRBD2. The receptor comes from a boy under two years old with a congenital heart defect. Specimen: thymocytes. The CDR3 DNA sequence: TGTGCCAGCAGTGATGGGACTAGCGGGAGGGCCCAGGGGACCTACGAGCAGTACTTC. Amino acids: CASSDGTSGRAQGTYEQYF.